Given below is one TCR beta chain in context. The antigen is undetermined. The sample comes from a study of early T cells in non-severe SARS-CoV-2 infection. Study information: Unsorted whole blood bulk RNA was sequenced, with unpaired chains. Broader study findings: Matching against VDJdb likely underestimated virus-specific expansions, favoring anti-spike CD8.

Germline assignment: CDR1 SGHAT and CDR2 FQNNGV. The CDR3 loop spans 12 amino acids. Individual cDNA molecules were tagged with unique molecular identifiers, the study reported. One entry per CDR3 protein, called by TCRdb with MiXCR from the 5' RACE reads. The sample records tens of thousands of distinct CDR3 sequences, around 12% being singletons. J is TRBJ2-3 and V is TRBV11-2; 7 bases are a match to TRBD2. The sequencing input was whole blood. The receptor was derived from an adult who was a healthcare worker with PCR-confirmed SARS-CoV-2 infection or an uninfected control (not recorded which). CDR3 DNA sequence: TGTTCGGTCGGCGGGAGATCGGATACGCAGTATTTT. It codes for CSVGGRSDTQYF.